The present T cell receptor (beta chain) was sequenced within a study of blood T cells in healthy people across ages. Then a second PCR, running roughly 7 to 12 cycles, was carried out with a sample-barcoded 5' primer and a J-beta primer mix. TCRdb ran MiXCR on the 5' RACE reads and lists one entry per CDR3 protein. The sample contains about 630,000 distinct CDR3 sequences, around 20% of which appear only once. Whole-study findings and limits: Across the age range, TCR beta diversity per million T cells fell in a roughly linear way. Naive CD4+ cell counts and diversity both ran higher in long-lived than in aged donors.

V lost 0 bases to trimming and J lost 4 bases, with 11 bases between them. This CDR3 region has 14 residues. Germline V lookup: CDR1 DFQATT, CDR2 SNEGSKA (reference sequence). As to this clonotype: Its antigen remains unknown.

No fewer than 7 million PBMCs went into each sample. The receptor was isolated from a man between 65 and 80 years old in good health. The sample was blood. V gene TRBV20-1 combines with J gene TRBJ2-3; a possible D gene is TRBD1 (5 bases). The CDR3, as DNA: TGCAGTGCTAGAGATCTGGGGCAAGCAGATACGCAGTATTTT. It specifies CSARDLGQADTQYF.